This T cell receptor beta chain was identified during a study of neoadjuvant anti-PD-1 for oral cavity cancer. Overall study context: Around day 43, patients without progression received a fourth nivolumab dose before surgery. Notes on the study in general: Post-nivolumab, blood T cell clonality was significantly elevated in non-responders.

Turning to this clone: The antigen remains undetermined.

These newly diagnosed stage II-IVA oral cavity squamous cell carcinoma patients had no prior systemic or radiation treatment. Analysis of PBMCs was direct, with no culture step. Germline V gene lookup returns CDR1 LGHNA and CDR2 YNFKEQ. The CDR3 runs 17 residues. The ends lost 0 bases at V and 5 bases at J; junction bases unmatched: 10. Only in-frame clones appear in the TCRdb table, and some are missing; sequencing was by immunoSEQ multiplex PCR. The sample yields about 14,000 clones, around 75% seen once. The chain is built from TRBV4-2 and TRBJ2-5; 9 bases agree with TRBD1. The clonotype originates from a person between 40 and 80 years old with oral cavity squamous cell carcinoma. The source material was PBMCs, sampled before nivolumab (anti-PD-1) treatment. CDR3 residues: CASSQERGQGFWETQYF. DNA for the CDR3: TGTGCCAGCAGCCAAGAACGGGGACAGGGTTTTTGGGAGACCCAGTACTTC.